Following are 25 T cell receptor beta chains from one sample sequenced in a study of OX40 agonist ivuxolimab in advanced cancers. The library was built by means of the immunoSEQ multiplex PCR assay. This is the immuneACCESS table as TCRdb keeps it, with only in-frame sequences that have V and J called. A part of the clones is gone; compared with another copy, unresolved V genes explain less than half, and the rest is unexplained. In this sample the table shows some 100,000 clones, approximately 90% of which occur a single time. The ten biggest clones cover 0.54% of the sample. The sample was CD4+ or CD8+ T cells sorted from blood, taken in a trial of the OX40 agonist ivuxolimab. The receptors originated from an adult with an advanced solid tumor such as melanoma, head and neck, liver or kidney cancer.

The chain combines TRBV11-2 with TRBJ2-1; TRBD2 matches 11 bases. The CDR3 contains 16 residues. J was trimmed by 4 bases and V by 1 base; bases with no gene match: 3. CDR1 and CDR2 (germline): SGHAT, FQNNGV. CDR3 amino acids: CASSLGASGRYNEQFF. CDR3 sequence (DNA): TGTGCCAGCAGCTTAGGTGCTAGCGGGAGGTACAATGAGCAGTTCTTC. The whole variable domain, remainder taken from reference TRBV11-2 and TRBJ2-1, is EAGVAQSPRYKIIEKRQSVAFWCNPISGHATLYWYQQILGQGPKLLIQFQNNGVVDDSQLPKDRFSAERLKGVDSTLKIQPAKLEDSAVYLCASSLGASGRYNEQFFGPGTRLTVL.

V is TRBV12-5 and J is TRBJ2-1; TRBD1 matches at 8 bases. Per the germline V gene, CDR1 is LGHNT and CDR2 is FRNRAP. With 6 bases clipped from V and 5 bases from J, the junction kept 6 bases outside the gene matches. CDR3 length: 14 residues. Written as DNA, the CDR3 is TGTGCTAGTGGGACCGGGACAGGTGACAATGAGCAGTTCTTC. This sequence encodes CASGTGTGDNEQFF.

CDR3 DNA sequence: TGCGCCAGCAGCGTCCCCGGGACAGGGAGTGAAAAACTGTTTTTT. Encoded protein: CASSVPGTGSEKLFF. The chain combines TRBV4-1 with TRBJ1-4; 9 nucleotides align to TRBD1. The CDR3 totals 15 residues. Germline V gene sequence: CDR1 MGHRA, CDR2 YSYEKL. The V gene end was trimmed by 5 bases and the J gene end by 7 bases; junction bases not matched to a gene: 8.

The CDR3 loop is CAISELNEQFF. CDR3 in DNA: TGTGCCATCAGTGAGTTGAATGAGCAGTTCTTC. The V gene is TRBV10-3, the J gene TRBJ2-1; D gene unclear. Germline CDR1 is ENHRY and CDR2 is SYGVKD. CDR3 size: 11 residues. Trimming took off 1 base at V and 7 bases at J, with 2 bases between the two ends.

The gene calls are TRBV7-2 and TRBJ2-2; 8 bases are shared with TRBD2. The CDR3 is made up of 17 amino acids. After removal of 7 bases from V and 5 bases from J, the junction contained 15 bases not matched to a gene. Germline CDR1 is SGHTA and CDR2 is FQGNSA. CDR3 nucleotide sequence: TGTGCCAGCACCTACTCGTGGGGGACTAGAGAAACCGGGGAGCTGTTTTTT. It is translated as CASTYSWGTRETGELFF.

CDR3 nucleotides: TGTGCCAGCAGCTCCTATTCCGATGAGCAGTTCTTC. Residues: CASSSYSDEQFF. The chain recombines TRBV11-3 with TRBJ2-1; D unresolved. The length of the CDR3 is 12 residues. The germline gives CDR1 SGHNT, CDR2 YENEEA. V was trimmed by 4 bases and J by 8 bases, leaving 9 bases between them.

The chain couples TRBV25-1 to TRBJ2-1; 15 nucleotides line up with TRBD2. Germline-derived CDR1 and CDR2 are MGHDK and SYGVNS. CDR3 length: 14 amino acids. J lost 15 bases, V lost 8 bases, and 11 bases had no gene match. The CDR3 sequence is CASSKRTSGRAVFF. The DNA of the CDR3 is TGTGCCAGCTCTAAACGGACTAGCGGGAGGGCGGTGTTCTTC.

The rearrangement uses TRBV7-9 and TRBJ2-3; D is uncertain. V dropped 5 bases and J dropped 0 bases, with 12 bases sitting between them. The CDR3 consists of 15 residues. Germline V gene data show CDR1 as SEHNR and CDR2 as FQNEAQ (reference sequence). CDR3 residues: CASSLSGQSTDTQYF. CDR3 DNA: TGTGCCAGCAGCCTCTCGGGCCAGAGCACAGATACGCAGTATTTT.

This sequence joins TRBV7-2 and TRBJ1-1; no clear D gene. Germline lookup yields CDR1 SGHTA and CDR2 FQGNSA. The V and J ends lost 1 base and 0 bases respectively, with 6 bases between them. CDR3 length equals 14 residues. The CDR3 reads CASSLDVMNTEAFF. CDR3 nucleotide sequence: TGTGCCAGCAGCTTAGATGTCATGAACACTGAAGCTTTCTTT.

This chain links TRBV4-2 with TRBJ2-7, with D maybe TRBD2 (6 bases). The CDR3 is 16 residues long. Trimming cost V 2 bases and J 3 bases, with 17 bases left between them. The germline gives CDR1 LGHNA, CDR2 YNFKEQ. The DNA for the CDR3 is TGTGCCAGCAGCCAAAGAGCCGCCGCGGGGTTCTACGAGCAGTACTTC. Translating it yields CASSQRAAAGFYEQYF.

This clone is a singleton in its sample. The gene calls are TRBV18 and TRBJ1-1, with TRBD1 matching 7 bases. The trim removed 2 bases at V and 0 bases at J, leaving 12 bases unmatched. The CDR3 spans 18 residues. Germline assignment: CDR1 KGHSH and CDR2 LQKENI. CDR3 sequence reads: CASSPNLLTGRVNTEAFF. CDR3 sequence (DNA): TGTGCCAGCTCACCAAACCTATTGACAGGGAGGGTGAACACTGAAGCTTTCTTT.

The V and J genes are TRBV7-3 and TRBJ2-3, with 8 nucleotides matching TRBD2. Germline loops: CDR1 SGHTA, CDR2 FQGTGA. Unmatched junction bases numbered 15, after V lost 4 bases and J lost 0 bases. This CDR3 has 19 residues. In nucleotides, the CDR3 is TGTGCCAGCAGCTCCTCTCTGCGGGGGGCAAGATATAGCACAGATACGCAGTATTTT. Residues: CASSSSLRGARYSTDTQYF.

This clone was recorded only once. The chain combines TRBV28 with TRBJ2-4; D is uncertain. The CDR3 consists of 12 residues. Germline V lookup: CDR1 MDHEN, CDR2 SYDVKM. V lost 7 bases to trimming and J lost 0 bases, with 4 bases between them. CDR3 in amino acids: CASMEAKNIQYF. In DNA form, the CDR3 reads TGTGCCAGCATGGAAGCCAAAAACATTCAGTACTTC.

This clone has just one count. CDR3 in DNA: TGTGCCAGCAGCCCGGGACAGAGCTCCTACAATGAGCAGTTCTTC. Its protein product is CASSPGQSSYNEQFF. The chain recombines TRBV11-3 with TRBJ2-1; 7 bases are a match to TRBD1. Per germline, CDR1 SGHNT and CDR2 YENEEA. The CDR3 covers 15 residues. The ends lost 5 bases at V and 0 bases at J; junction bases unmatched: 4. The complete variable domain, with remaining parts taken from reference TRBV11-3 and TRBJ2-1, reads EAGVVQSPRYKIIEKKQPVAFWCNPISGHNTLYWYLQNLGQGPELLIRYENEEAVDDSQLPKDRFSAERLKGVDSTLKIQPAELGDSAVYLCASSPGQSSYNEQFFGPGTRLTVL.

In its sample, this clone was seen once. The chain recombines TRBV7-9 with TRBJ2-6, with D unclear. V lost 6 bases, J lost 1 base, and 16 bases lay in between. Looked up from germline, CDR1 is SEHNR and CDR2 is FQNEAQ (reference sequence). This CDR3 has 17 residues. DNA of the CDR3: TGTGCCAGCAGACCCCCATTCCGGGCATCTGGGGCCAACGTCCTGACTTTC. Translated: CASRPPFRASGANVLTF.

The rearrangement joins TRBV19 to TRBJ1-2, with unresolved D. The V gene's germline CDR1 is LNHDA and CDR2 SQIVND (reference sequence). The CDR3 extends over 15 amino acids. Trimming took off 4 bases at V and 3 bases at J, with 15 bases between the two ends. CDR3 in DNA: TGTGCCAGTAGTAAACCCTGGGAGGAATACTATGGCTACACCTTC. As protein: CASSKPWEEYYGYTF.

The V gene is TRBV6-5, the J gene TRBJ2-2; D gene unclear. V lost 2 bases, J lost 0 bases, and 10 bases lay in between. The CDR3 runs 16 residues. CDR1 and CDR2 (germline): MNHEY, SVGAGI. The CDR3 nucleotides read TGTGCCAGCAGTTACAATTCCAGAACGAACACCGGGGAGCTGTTTTTT. Encoded protein: CASSYNSRTNTGELFF.

The chain carries TRBV15 and TRBJ1-5; the match to TRBD1 covers 10 bases. The CDR3 sequence is 18 residues long. Trimming cost V 2 bases and J 0 bases; bases outside gene matches: 7. Per germline, CDR1 LNHNV and CDR2 YYDKDF (reference sequence). CDR3 protein: CATSRSGTGAFSNQPQHF. CDR3 sequence (DNA): TGTGCCACCAGCAGATCTGGGACAGGGGCATTTAGCAATCAGCCCCAGCATTTT.

This clone has a single count. The chain joins TRBV6-5 to TRBJ2-3, with 7 bases identical to TRBD2. This CDR3 is built from 15 residues. V shed 4 bases, J shed 0 bases, and the junction held 4 bases outside the gene matches. Per the germline V gene, CDR1 is MNHEY and CDR2 is SVGAGI. CDR3 region: CASSSEGLSTDTQYF. The CDR3, as DNA: TGTGCCAGCAGTTCTGAGGGACTAAGCACAGATACGCAGTATTTT.

The chain is built from TRBV4-1 and TRBJ2-7; D unresolved. This CDR3 region has 13 residues. V lost 0 bases and J 1 base, leaving 4 bases between the germline ends. Germline assignment: CDR1 MGHRA and CDR2 YSYEKL. CDR3 region: CASSQDRSYEQYF. The CDR3 DNA reads as TGCGCCAGCAGCCAAGACCGGTCCTACGAGCAGTACTTC.

The V call is TRBV11-2, the J call TRBJ2-2, with D unclear. Per the germline V gene, CDR1 is SGHAT and CDR2 is FQNNGV. The CDR3 contains 15 residues. V was shortened by 3 bases and J by 0 bases, with 8 bases between the two germline ends. The DNA of the CDR3 is TGTGCCAGCAGCTTCGCTCTCGCGAACACCGGGGAGCTGTTTTTT. Its translation is CASSFALANTGELFF. Full variable domain (rest looked up from reference TRBV11-2 and TRBJ2-2): EAGVAQSPRYKIIEKRQSVAFWCNPISGHATLYWYQQILGQGPKLLIQFQNNGVVDDSQLPKDRFSAERLKGVDSTLKIQPAKLEDSAVYLCASSFALANTGELFFGEGSRLTVL.

In its sample, this clone was seen once. CDR3 in amino acids: CASSPIRQGLHNEQFF. The DNA for the CDR3 is TGTGCCAGCTCACCCATCCGACAGGGGTTGCACAATGAGCAGTTCTTC. V gene TRBV18 combines with J gene TRBJ2-1, with 8 bases identical to TRBD1. V was clipped by 3 bases and J by 5 bases; unmatched bases: 9. CDR1 and CDR2 (germline): KGHSH, LQKENI. The CDR3 is 16 amino acids. Variable domain in full (rest from reference TRBV18 and TRBJ2-1): NAGVMQNPRHLVRRRGQEARLRCSPMKGHSHVYWYRQLPEEGLKFMVYLQKENIIDESGMPKERFSAEFPKEGPSILRIQQVVRGDSAAYFCASSPIRQGLHNEQFFGPGTRLTVL.

The rearrangement uses TRBV6-6 and TRBJ2-3; 8 nucleotides align to TRBD1. The trim removed 5 bases at V and 4 bases at J, leaving 5 bases unmatched. CDR3 length: 14 residues. Germline CDR1 is MNHNY and CDR2 is SVGAGI (reference sequence). DNA for the CDR3: TGTGCCAGCAGTAGAGGACAGGGTGCAGATACGCAGTATTTT. It codes for CASSRGQGADTQYF.

The V call is TRBV4-1, the J call TRBJ1-3, with unresolved D. This CDR3 is built from 18 residues. V was clipped by 0 bases and J by 0 bases, with 15 bases between them. Germline CDR1 and CDR2: MGHRA and YSYEKL. In DNA, the CDR3 is TGCGCCAGCAGCCAAGAACTCACCGCCAAGAGCTCTGGAAACACCATATATTTT. Protein product: CASSQELTAKSSGNTIYF.

The chain uses TRBV7-6 and TRBJ2-5, with no clear D. The germline gives CDR1 SGHVS, CDR2 FNYEAQ. The CDR3 has 12 amino acids. The germline V and J ends were trimmed by 2 bases and 2 bases, with 3 bases remaining between them. This chain's CDR3 is CASSLPQETQYF. The CDR3 region has the DNA TGTGCCAGCAGCTTACCGCAAGAGACCCAGTACTTC. The complete variable domain, with remaining parts taken from reference TRBV7-6 and TRBJ2-5, reads GAGVSQSPRYKVTKRGQDVALRCDPISGHVSLYWYRQALGQGPEFLTYFNYEAQQDKSGLPNDRFSAERPEGSISTLTIQRTEQRDSAMYRCASSLPQETQYFGPGTRLLVL.